This record concerns one T cell receptor (beta chain) sequence. Its binding antigen is unknown. No much larger clonotype is one base removed from it; base qualities were not supplied. CD8 naive samples were CD45RO-negative cells positively selected for CCR7, giving a CD45RA+CCR7+ population that excluded TemRA cells. Donors were healthy HIV-negative adults with no recently reported acute infections or vaccinations. Every donor was a Caucasian adult living in Nashville, Tennessee, USA. Blood was obtained by leukapheresis, after which PBMCs were separated by Ficoll-Histopaque density gradient centrifugation and cryopreserved in liquid nitrogen vapor phase. Analytical flow cytometry was used to check the purity and quantity of each magnetically sorted T cell population. Each sorted fraction had its genomic DNA isolated and then quantified by UV absorbance on a Nanodrop 2000c. This specimen comes from a study of shared clonotypes between healthy human individuals (TCRdb year 2020). With respect to the entire study: A couple of women and a few men aged 18 to 49 years were included in the cohort. The study deeply sequenced blood TCR repertoires of five healthy adults to estimate repertoire size and the extent of clonotype sharing between individuals. Leukapheresis yielded between about 0.94 and 8.9 billion PBMCs per donor. For each donor, CD4 naive and CD4 memory were each run on three plates, CD8 naive on two plates, and CD8 memory on one plate. To increase sequencing depth and limit assay-specific biases, TCR repertoire library preparation and sequencing were carried out by different laboratories using diverse techniques.

The CDR3 measures 14 amino acids from cysteine to phenylalanine. Only the CDR3 part of the read is kept: 42 bases, read in frame from the first base. The germline V gene specifies SGHAT as CDR1 and FQNNGV as CDR2. At the junction V is shortened by 5 bases and J by 5 bases, with 16 bases in between. Using the deep immunoSEQ assay, multiplex PCR amplified TCR CDR3 regions from genomic DNA. Extracted genomic DNA from each cell subset was distributed evenly across all wells of several immunoSEQ 96-well plates, and each plate was treated as a replicate. For sorted subsets, 200 to 250 ng genomic DNA, equal to approximately 30,000 T cell genomes, was loaded into each replicate PCR. The purified libraries were quantified using a Qubit 3.0 fluorometer, sized with a Bioanalyzer 2100, and then quantified again using the KAPA Library Quantification kit. Every immunoSEQ 96-well plate was sequenced on a dedicated single-read 150-cycle Illumina NextSeq 550 flow cell. In the source study's methods: Because the immunoSEQ output included only junctional sequences and no quality scores, the filtering could not be the same as the filtering used for full-length reads. To assign V/J genes and CDR3, sequences were annotated using PyIR, a Python wrapper for IgBLAST v1.9, with IMGT germline references. Reads were removed for weak V/J assignments (E-value above 1e-6), missing CDR3, stop codons, out-of-frame junctions, or ambiguous translated residues. V3J clonotypes were defined by identical inferred V gene, J gene, and CDR3 amino acid sequence. To compute the percentage overlap between repertoires, the number of shared unique clonotypes was divided by the size of the smaller repertoire. Richness of each repertoire was evaluated using RTK rarefaction, the Chao1 estimator, and Recon v2.1 estimates of unobserved clonotypes. For all TCRbeta clonotypes obtained by the gDNA method from a few donors, generation probabilities were computed with OLGA. TCRdb stores this immuneACCESS table with in-frame sequences only. Part of the clones is absent; in the studies checked, under half of the shortfall reflects unresolved V genes, and no reason is known for the rest. The V and J calls and the clone size are those of that table, but D and trimming were determined from the DNA. In this sample the table shows about 750,000 clones, around 92% of which occur a single time. The top ten constitute less than 25% of the sample.

The investigation overall reported the following: Estimated clonotype richness was generally larger for naive than for memory subsets. Compared with non-shared clonotypes, the clonotypes found in all four sorted-subset donors had higher generation probabilities. Pairwise subsampling led to the expectation that sequencing depth would affect the degree of clonotype sharing among donors. Across four donors, around 5.4% of naive CD4, roughly 3.3% of naive CD8, 2.3% of memory CD4, and about 0.4% of memory CD8 clonotypes were shared. The small number of donors limited the genetic and exposure-history diversity represented. Sampling was limited to blood, and TCR repertoires in tissue likely differ from TCR repertoires in blood. Incomplete sequencing was indicated by rarefaction of sorted-subset datasets, despite the large sequencing depth.

The sequence links TRBV11-2 to TRBJ2-7; TRBD2 could be the D gene, as 5 bases match. The origin of this receptor is a man aged 25 to 45 in good health. The sequenced sample consisted of naive CD8+ T cells sorted from blood. The meaning of the sample's cell subset or site label: CD45RA+CCR7+. The CDR3 here reads CASSLGSGVHEQYF. Read as DNA, the sequence is TGTGCCAGCAGCCTTGGGTCCGGGGTCCACGAGCAGTACTTC.